These 23 T cell receptor beta chains were all obtained from the same sample, sequenced in a study of siplizumab effects on memory and regulatory T cells. Sequenced by immunoSEQ multiplex PCR; TCRdb stores in-frame clones only, minus some. The data contain over 80,000 clones, around 90% of them seen just once; the ten biggest clones take up approximately 1.5%. The sequenced material came from Tregs sorted from blood. Every receptor here comes from a human donor in good health.

As DNA, the CDR3 is TGTGCCAGCAGCTTCAGACCCTCGAACACTGAAGCTTTCTTT. It encodes CASSFRPSNTEAFF. The rearrangement joins TRBV11-2 to TRBJ1-1; the D is unclear. The CDR3 is made up of 14 amino acids. Germline V gene lookup returns CDR1 SGHAT and CDR2 FQNNGV. Trimming stripped 3 bases from V and 1 base from J, with 9 bases between.

The DNA of the CDR3 is TGTGCCAGCAGCCCGGGCTGGGGAGCGGGCTATGGCTACACCTTC. Translating it yields CASSPGWGAGYGYTF. The chain links TRBV5-6 to TRBJ1-2; D is ambiguous. Germline V gene sequence: CDR1 SGHDT, CDR2 YYEEEE. The germline V and J ends were trimmed by 4 bases and 4 bases, with 17 bases remaining between them. CDR3 size: 15 residues.

The V gene is TRBV6-6, the J gene TRBJ2-1, with 8 bases that match TRBD1. CDR3 size: 15 residues. V dropped 6 bases and J dropped 7; count of bases not matched to a gene: 11. Germline CDR1 is MNHNY and CDR2 is SVGAGI (reference sequence). The CDR3 reads CASRYQGAGGNEQFF. The DNA of the CDR3 is TGTGCCAGCAGGTATCAGGGGGCAGGTGGTAATGAGCAGTTCTTC.

This chain links TRBV5-1 with TRBJ2-4; possibly TRBD1 for D (6 bases). The CDR3 has 14 residues. Germline CDR1 is SGHRS and CDR2 is YFSETQ. Trimming took off 5 bases at V and 8 bases at J, with 17 bases between the two ends. As DNA, the CDR3 is TGCGCCAGCAGTAGGGGGTCAAGTGGGTACATTCAGTACTTC. Translating it yields CASSRGSSGYIQYF.

The chain combines TRBV5-1 with TRBJ1-1, with 8 bases fitting TRBD1. V dropped 6 bases and J dropped 3; count of bases not matched to a gene: 7. The CDR3 runs 14 residues. Germline CDR1 and CDR2: SGHRS and YFSETQ. CDR3 bases: TGCGCCAGCACCCTAGGACAGGGCTACACTGAAGCTTTCTTT. Protein: CASTLGQGYTEAFF.

The chain employs TRBV7-6 and TRBJ1-1, with D unclear. Germline assignment: CDR1 SGHVS and CDR2 FNYEAQ. The CDR3 extends over 14 amino acids. V lost 1 base, J lost 0 bases, and 6 bases lay in between. The CDR3 sequence is CASSLESVNTEAFF. DNA of the CDR3: TGTGCCAGCAGCTTAGAATCTGTGAACACTGAAGCTTTCTTT.

V and J are TRBV2 and TRBJ2-3; weak D call: TRBD1 (6 bases). The CDR3 sequence is 13 residues long. The V end lost 8 bases, the J end lost 1 base, and 10 bases lay between the germline ends. Germline V gives CDR1 SNHLY, CDR2 FYNNEI. The CDR3 DNA reads as TGTGCCAGCCATTCAGGGGGCACAGATACGCAGTATTTT. It is translated as CASHSGGTDTQYF.

The chain carries TRBV7-9 and TRBJ1-2, with 7 bases identical to TRBD1. The germline V gene has CDR1 SEHNR and CDR2 FQNEAQ (reference sequence). The V and J ends lost 3 bases and 5 bases, in that order; junction bases with no gene match: 3. The CDR3 loop spans 13 amino acids. The CDR3, as DNA: TGTGCCAGCAGCTTCAGGGGGTCGTATGGCTACACCTTC. Translating it yields CASSFRGSYGYTF.

V usage is TRBV7-9 and J usage is TRBJ1-5; 10 bases match TRBD1. Germline trimming cut 5 bases from V and 7 bases from J; bases unmatched to any gene: 2. CDR3 size: 13 residues. The germline gives CDR1 SEHNR, CDR2 FQNEAQ (reference sequence). CDR3 sequence (DNA): TGTGCCAGCAGCGGACAGGGGGTCCAGCCCCAGCATTTT. Its translation: CASSGQGVQPQHF.

Only one count was recorded for this clone. The chain uses TRBV10-3 and TRBJ2-7, with 10 bases identical to TRBD2. V dropped 5 bases and J dropped 0; count of bases not matched to a gene: 13. Germline V lookup: CDR1 ENHRY, CDR2 SYGVKD. The CDR3 extends over 18 amino acids. The DNA for the CDR3 is TGTGCCATCAGTCGAAGCGGGGGGGTCCTCAGAAGCTCCTACGAGCAGTACTTC. Its protein is CAISRSGGVLRSSYEQYF.

V is TRBV6-5 and J is TRBJ2-3, with no clear D. The CDR3 covers 13 residues. CDR1 is MNHEY and CDR2 is SVGAGI in the germline V gene. With 4 bases removed from V and 3 bases from J, the gap between germline ends came to 8 bases. Here the CDR3 DNA reads TGTGCCAGCAGTTCCCTGGTTACAGATACGCAGTATTTT. As protein: CASSSLVTDTQYF.

The genes are TRBV5-1 and TRBJ2-7, with D perhaps TRBD2 (6 bases). V lost 3 bases, J lost 0 bases, and 13 bases lay in between. This CDR3 has 15 residues. Germline V gene sequence: CDR1 SGHRS, CDR2 YFSETQ. The CDR3 reads CASSSGVISSYEQYF. Written as DNA, the CDR3 is TGCGCCAGCAGCTCGGGGGTTATCAGCTCCTACGAGCAGTACTTC.

V and J are TRBV5-1 and TRBJ1-4, with no clear D. V was clipped by 2 bases and J by 4 bases, with 12 bases between them. The germline CDR1 and CDR2 sequences are SGHRS and YFSETQ. The CDR3 runs 15 residues. In DNA form, the CDR3 reads TGCGCCAGCAGCTTCTCAGCCGGACTTAATGAAAAACTGTTTTTT. The encoded protein is CASSFSAGLNEKLFF.

This chain joins TRBV18 and TRBJ1-3, with a possible D match to TRBD1 (6 bases). The CDR3 is 15 residues long. Germline V gene sequence: CDR1 KGHSH, CDR2 LQKENI. With 4 bases removed from V and 7 bases from J, the gap between germline ends came to 17 bases. The CDR3 is CASSRPMVQGNTIYF. The DNA for the CDR3 is TGTGCCAGCTCACGTCCGATGGTGCAGGGGAACACCATATATTTT.

The V call is TRBV6-5, the J call TRBJ2-7, with 10 bases fitting TRBD1. This CDR3 has 15 residues. Trimming cost V 3 bases and J 4 bases; bases outside gene matches: 6. Germline V gene sequence: CDR1 MNHEY, CDR2 SVGAGI. This chain's CDR3 is CASSYSDRGFYEQYF. The CDR3 bases are TGTGCCAGCAGTTATTCGGACAGGGGGTTTTACGAGCAGTACTTC.

This clone has just one count. The chain carries TRBV10-2 and TRBJ1-2; D not certain. The V gene lost 4 bases and the J gene lost 4 bases, with 16 bases spanning the gap. The germline V gene has CDR1 WSHSY and CDR2 SAAADI. This CDR3 comprises 15 residues. The CDR3 nucleotides are TGCGCCAGCAGTGTCATGGCGGGCCCATCCTATGGCTACACCTTC. This sequence encodes CASSVMAGPSYGYTF.

The rearrangement uses TRBV19 and TRBJ1-5; D call uncertain. The CDR3 runs to 15 residues. Germline CDR1 and CDR2: LNHDA and SQIVND (reference sequence). Trimming took off 7 bases at V and 7 bases at J, with 20 bases between the two ends. In DNA form, the CDR3 reads TGTGCCAGTACCTCTTATCTTATGGATTTACAGCCCCAGCATTTT. Protein product: CASTSYLMDLQPQHF.

The chain is built from TRBV20-1 and TRBJ1-2; the D is unclear. Trimming took 3 bases from V and 4 from J, leaving 6 bases between them. The CDR3 extends over 11 amino acids. Germline assignment: CDR1 DFQATT and CDR2 SNEGSKA (reference sequence). CDR3 nucleotides: TGCAGTGCTAGTAGCGTCTATGGCTACACCTTC. Translation gives CSASSVYGYTF.

The genes are TRBV27 and TRBJ2-5, with TRBD2 as a possible D gene (5 bases). Germline loops: CDR1 MNHEY, CDR2 SMNVEV (reference sequence). The CDR3 has 16 residues. V was clipped by 5 bases and J by 2 bases, with 18 bases between them. The CDR3 spells CASSQAGKGVQETQYF. Here the CDR3 DNA reads TGTGCCAGCAGTCAGGCTGGGAAGGGAGTACAAGAGACCCAGTACTTC.

The chain is built from TRBV5-1 and TRBJ2-5; 16 bases fit TRBD2. V gave up 4 bases and J gave up 4 bases; unmatched junction bases: 16. The germline gives CDR1 SGHRS, CDR2 YFSETQ. The CDR3 has 20 residues. In DNA form, the CDR3 reads TGCGCCAGCAGCGCTACTTTACCGGGACTAGCGGGGGGGCAGCGAGAGACCCAGTACTTC. Protein sequence: CASSATLPGLAGGQRETQYF. The full variable domain, with the rest looked up from reference TRBV5-1 and TRBJ2-5, is KAGVTQTPRYLIKTRGQQVTLSCSPISGHRSVSWYQQTPGQGLQFLFEYFSETQRNKGNFPGRFSGRQFSNSRSEMNVSTLELGDSALYLCASSATLPGLAGGQRETQYFGPGTRLLVL.

The chain recombines TRBV7-2 with TRBJ1-1; D is perhaps TRBD1 (5 bases). The germline CDR1 and CDR2 sequences are SGHTA and FQGNSA. The ends were cut back, 8 bases at V and 0 bases at J, with 13 bases in the middle. The CDR3 covers 14 residues. This chain's CDR3 is CASDRDRMNTEAFF. In nucleotides, the CDR3 is TGTGCCAGCGACCGCGACAGAATGAACACTGAAGCTTTCTTT.

This chain uses TRBV28 with TRBJ1-6; 9 nucleotides agree with TRBD1. This CDR3 has 14 residues. Per germline, CDR1 MDHEN and CDR2 SYDVKM. V lost 6 bases, J lost 10 bases, and 7 bases stayed unmatched. For the CDR3, the DNA is TGTGCCAGCAGAAGGGACAGGGTTGGGTCACCCCTCCACTTT. Translation: CASRRDRVGSPLHF. Full variable domain (remainder filled in from reference TRBV28 and TRBJ1-6): DVKVTQSSRYLVKRTGEKVFLECVQDMDHENMFWYRQDPGLGLRLIYFSYDVKMKEKGDIPEGYSVSREKKERFSLILESASTNQTSMYLCASRRDRVGSPLHFGNGTRLTVT.

This clone was seen a handful of times. The chain employs TRBV7-9 and TRBJ1-6; tentatively, D is TRBD1 (5 bases). The CDR3 extends over 16 amino acids. CDR1 and CDR2 (germline): SEHNR, FQNEAQ (reference sequence). Trimming shortened V by 4 bases and J by 10 bases, and 20 bases separated the two germline ends. The CDR3 coding sequence is TGTGCCAGCAGCTGGTTGGGGGATCCCCTTTTGTCACCCCTCCACTTT. Its protein product is CASSWLGDPLLSPLHF.